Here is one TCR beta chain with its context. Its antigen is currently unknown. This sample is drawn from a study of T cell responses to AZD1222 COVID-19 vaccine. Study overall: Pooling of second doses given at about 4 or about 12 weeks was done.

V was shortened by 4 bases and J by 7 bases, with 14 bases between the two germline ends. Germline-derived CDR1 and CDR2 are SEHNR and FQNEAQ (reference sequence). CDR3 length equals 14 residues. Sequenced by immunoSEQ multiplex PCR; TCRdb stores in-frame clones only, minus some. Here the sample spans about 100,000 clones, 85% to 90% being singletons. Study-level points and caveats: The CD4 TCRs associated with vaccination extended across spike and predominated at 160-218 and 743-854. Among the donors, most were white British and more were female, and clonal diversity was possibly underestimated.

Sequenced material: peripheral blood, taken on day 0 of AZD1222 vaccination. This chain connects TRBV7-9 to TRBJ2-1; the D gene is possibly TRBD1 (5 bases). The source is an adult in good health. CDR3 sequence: CASSSPAGMNEQFF. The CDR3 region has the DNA TGTGCCAGCAGCTCCCCGGCAGGGATGAATGAGCAGTTCTTC.